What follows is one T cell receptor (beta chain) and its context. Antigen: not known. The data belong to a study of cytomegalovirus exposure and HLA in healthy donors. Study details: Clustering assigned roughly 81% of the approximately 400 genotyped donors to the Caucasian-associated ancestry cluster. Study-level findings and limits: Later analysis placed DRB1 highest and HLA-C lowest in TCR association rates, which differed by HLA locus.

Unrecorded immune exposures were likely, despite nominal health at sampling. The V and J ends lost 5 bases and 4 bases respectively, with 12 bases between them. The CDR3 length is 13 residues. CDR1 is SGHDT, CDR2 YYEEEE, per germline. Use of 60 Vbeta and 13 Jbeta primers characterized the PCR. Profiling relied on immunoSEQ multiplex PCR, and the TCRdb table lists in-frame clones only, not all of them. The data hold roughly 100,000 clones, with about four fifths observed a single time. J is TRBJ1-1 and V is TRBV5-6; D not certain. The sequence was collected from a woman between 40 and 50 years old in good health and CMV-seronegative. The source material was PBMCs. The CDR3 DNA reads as TGTGCCAGCAGACGAGATCGGGGCACTGAAGCTTTCTTT. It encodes CASRRDRGTEAFF.